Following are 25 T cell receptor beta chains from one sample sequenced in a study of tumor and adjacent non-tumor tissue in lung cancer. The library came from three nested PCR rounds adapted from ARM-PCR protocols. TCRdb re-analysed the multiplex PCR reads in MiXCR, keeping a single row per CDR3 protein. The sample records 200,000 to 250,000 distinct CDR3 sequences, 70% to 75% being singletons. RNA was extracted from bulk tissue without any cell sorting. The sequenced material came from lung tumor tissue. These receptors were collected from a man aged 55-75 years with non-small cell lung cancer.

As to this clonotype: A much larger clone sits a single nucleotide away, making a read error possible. The CDR3 loop is CSSTPGTSGRTDTQYF. The CDR3 DNA reads as TGTTCCAGCACCCCCGGGACTAGCGGGAGAACAGATACGCAGTATTTT. The chain links TRBV12-3 or TRBV12-4 to TRBJ2-3; TRBD2 matches 14 bases. The CDR3 contains 16 residues.

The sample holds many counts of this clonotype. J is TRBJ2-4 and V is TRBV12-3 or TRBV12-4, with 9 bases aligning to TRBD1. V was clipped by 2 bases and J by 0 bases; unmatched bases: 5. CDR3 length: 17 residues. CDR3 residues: CASSLSRQGGAKNIQYF. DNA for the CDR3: TGTGCCAGCAGTTTATCCCGACAGGGGGGAGCCAAAAACATTCAGTACTTC.

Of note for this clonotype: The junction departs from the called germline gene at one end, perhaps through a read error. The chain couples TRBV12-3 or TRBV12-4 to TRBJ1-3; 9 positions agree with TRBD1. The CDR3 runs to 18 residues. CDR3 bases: TGTGCCAGCAGTCCGCCGACAGGGGGTCGATTGTTTGGAAGCACCATATATTTT. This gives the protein CASSPPTGGRLFGSTIYF.

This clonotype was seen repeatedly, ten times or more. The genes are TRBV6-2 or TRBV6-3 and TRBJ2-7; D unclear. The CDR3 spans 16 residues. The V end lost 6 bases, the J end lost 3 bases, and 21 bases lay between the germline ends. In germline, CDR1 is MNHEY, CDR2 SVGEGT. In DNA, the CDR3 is TGTGCCAGCAGCGACCCTGGGTCAAGGGCGATCTACGAGCAGTACTTC. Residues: CASSDPGSRAIYEQYF.

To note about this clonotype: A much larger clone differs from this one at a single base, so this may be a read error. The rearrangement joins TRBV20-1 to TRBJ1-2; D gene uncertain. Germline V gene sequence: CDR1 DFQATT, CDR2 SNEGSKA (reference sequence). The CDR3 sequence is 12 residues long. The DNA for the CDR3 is TGCAGTGTTAGACCGAGTAACTATGGCTACACCTTC. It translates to CSVRPSNYGYTF.

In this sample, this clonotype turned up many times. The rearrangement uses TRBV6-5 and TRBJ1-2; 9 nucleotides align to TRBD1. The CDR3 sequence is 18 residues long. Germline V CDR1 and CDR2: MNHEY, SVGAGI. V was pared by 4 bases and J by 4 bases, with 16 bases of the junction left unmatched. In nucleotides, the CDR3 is TGTGCCAGCAGTTTCGGACAGGGGACCTCCCACAGGGGCTATGGCTACACCTTC. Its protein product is CASSFGQGTSHRGYGYTF.

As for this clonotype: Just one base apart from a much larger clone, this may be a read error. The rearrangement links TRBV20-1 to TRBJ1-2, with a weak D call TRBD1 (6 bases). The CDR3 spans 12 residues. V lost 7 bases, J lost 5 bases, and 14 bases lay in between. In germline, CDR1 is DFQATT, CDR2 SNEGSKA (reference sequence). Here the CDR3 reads CSDSWDIYGYTF. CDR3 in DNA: TGCAGTGATAGTTGGGACATTTATGGCTACACCTTC.

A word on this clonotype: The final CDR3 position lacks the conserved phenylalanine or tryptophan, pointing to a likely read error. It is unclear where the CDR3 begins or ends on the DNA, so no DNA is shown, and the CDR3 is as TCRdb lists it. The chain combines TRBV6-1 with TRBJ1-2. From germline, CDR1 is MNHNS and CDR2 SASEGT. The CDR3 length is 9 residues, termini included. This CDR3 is CVSSTLGTI.

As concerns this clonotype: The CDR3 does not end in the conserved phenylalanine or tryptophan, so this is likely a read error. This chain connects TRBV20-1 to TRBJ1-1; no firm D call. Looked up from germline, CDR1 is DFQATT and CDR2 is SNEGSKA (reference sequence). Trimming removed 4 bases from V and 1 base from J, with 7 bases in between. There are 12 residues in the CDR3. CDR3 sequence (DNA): TGCAGTGCTACACGGGGGAACACTGAAGCTTTCCTT. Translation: CSATRGNTEAFL.

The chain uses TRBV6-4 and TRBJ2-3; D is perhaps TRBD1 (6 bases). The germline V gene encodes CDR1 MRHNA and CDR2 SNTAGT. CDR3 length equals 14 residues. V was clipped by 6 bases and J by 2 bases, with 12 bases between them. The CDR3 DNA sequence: TGTGCCAGCAGCCTACAGGGAAACACAGATACGCAGTATTTT. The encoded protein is CASSLQGNTDTQYF.

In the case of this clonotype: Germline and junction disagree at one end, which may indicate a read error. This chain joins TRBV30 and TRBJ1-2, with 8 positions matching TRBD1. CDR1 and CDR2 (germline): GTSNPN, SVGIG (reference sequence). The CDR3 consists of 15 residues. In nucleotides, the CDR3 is TGTGCATGGAGTCCCAGGGGGCAGTATAACTATGGCTACACCTTC. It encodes CAWSPRGQYNYGYTF. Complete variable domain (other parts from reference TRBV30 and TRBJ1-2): SQTIHQWPATLVQPVGSPLSLECTVEGTSNPNLYWYRQAAGRGLQLLFYSVGIGQISSEVPQNLSASRPQDRQFILSSKKLLLSDSGFYLCAWSPRGQYNYGYTFGSGTRLTVV.

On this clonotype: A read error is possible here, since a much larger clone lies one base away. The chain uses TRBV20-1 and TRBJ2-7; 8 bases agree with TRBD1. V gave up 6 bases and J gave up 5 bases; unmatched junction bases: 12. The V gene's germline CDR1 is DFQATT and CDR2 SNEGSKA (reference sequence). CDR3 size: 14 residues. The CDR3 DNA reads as TGCAGTGCAGACTCGACAGGGGCCTCTGACGAGCAGTACTTC. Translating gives CSADSTGASDEQYF.

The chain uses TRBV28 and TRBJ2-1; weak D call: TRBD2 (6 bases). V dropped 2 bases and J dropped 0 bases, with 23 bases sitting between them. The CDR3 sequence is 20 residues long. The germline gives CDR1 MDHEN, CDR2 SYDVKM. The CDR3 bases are TGTGCCAGCAGTTTAAGTTTGGCGGGGTTTTGGGAAGGCTCCTACAATGAGCAGTTCTTC. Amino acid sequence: CASSLSLAGFWEGSYNEQFF.

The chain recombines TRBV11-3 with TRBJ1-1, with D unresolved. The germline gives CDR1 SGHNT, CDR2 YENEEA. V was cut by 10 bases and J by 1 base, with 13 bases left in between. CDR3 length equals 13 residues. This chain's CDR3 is CANSLNQNTEAFF. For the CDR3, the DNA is TGTGCCAATAGCTTAAATCAGAACACTGAAGCTTTCTTT.

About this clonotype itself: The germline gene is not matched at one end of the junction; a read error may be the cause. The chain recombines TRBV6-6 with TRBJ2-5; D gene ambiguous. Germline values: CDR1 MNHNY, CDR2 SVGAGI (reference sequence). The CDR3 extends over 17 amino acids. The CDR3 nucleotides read TGTGCCAGCAGAAGAGCCGGGCAAACCCAGATCCAAGAGACTCAGTACTTC. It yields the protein CASRRAGQTQIQETQYF.

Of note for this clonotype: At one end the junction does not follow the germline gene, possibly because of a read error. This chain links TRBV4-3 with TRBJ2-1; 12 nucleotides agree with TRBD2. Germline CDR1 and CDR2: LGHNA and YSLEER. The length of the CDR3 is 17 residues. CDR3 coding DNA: TGCGCCAGCAGCCGAGGACTAGCGGGACTCTCCTACAATGGGCAGTTCTTC. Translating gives CASSRGLAGLSYNGQFF.

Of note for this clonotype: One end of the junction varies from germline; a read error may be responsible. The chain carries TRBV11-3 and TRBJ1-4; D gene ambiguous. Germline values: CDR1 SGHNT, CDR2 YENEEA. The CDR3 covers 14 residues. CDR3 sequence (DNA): TGTGCCGGCAGCCGGCTAGTGGTTAATGAAAAACTGTTTTTT. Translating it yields CAGSRLVVNEKLFF.

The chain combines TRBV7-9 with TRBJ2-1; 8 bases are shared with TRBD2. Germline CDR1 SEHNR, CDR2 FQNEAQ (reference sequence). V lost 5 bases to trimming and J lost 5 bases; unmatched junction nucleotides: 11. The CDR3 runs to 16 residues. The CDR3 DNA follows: TGTGCCAGCAGCGTCGGGACTAGTGGGACACACAATGAGCAGTTCTTC. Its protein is CASSVGTSGTHNEQFF. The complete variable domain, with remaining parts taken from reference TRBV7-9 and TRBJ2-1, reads DTGVSQNPRHKITKRGQNVTFRCDPISEHNRLYWYRQTLGQGPEFLTYFQNEAQLEKSRLLSDRFSAERPKGSFSTLEIQRTEQGDSAMYLCASSVGTSGTHNEQFFGPGTRLTVL.

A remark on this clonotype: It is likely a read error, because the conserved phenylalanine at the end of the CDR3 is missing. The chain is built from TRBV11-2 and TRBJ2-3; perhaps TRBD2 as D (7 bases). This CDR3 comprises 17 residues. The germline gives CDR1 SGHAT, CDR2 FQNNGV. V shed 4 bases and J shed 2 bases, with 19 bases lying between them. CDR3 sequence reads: CASSSGYRGANTDTQYY. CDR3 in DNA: TGTGCCAGCAGCTCAGGGTACCGGGGGGCTAACACAGATACGCAGTATTAT.

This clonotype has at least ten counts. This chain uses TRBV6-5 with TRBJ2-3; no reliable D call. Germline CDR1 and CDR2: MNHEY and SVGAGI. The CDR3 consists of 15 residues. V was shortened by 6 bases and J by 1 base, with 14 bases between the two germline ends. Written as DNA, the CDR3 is TGTGCCAGCAGCCCGACCGCGTCGCGCACAGATACGCAGTATTTT. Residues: CASSPTASRTDTQYF.

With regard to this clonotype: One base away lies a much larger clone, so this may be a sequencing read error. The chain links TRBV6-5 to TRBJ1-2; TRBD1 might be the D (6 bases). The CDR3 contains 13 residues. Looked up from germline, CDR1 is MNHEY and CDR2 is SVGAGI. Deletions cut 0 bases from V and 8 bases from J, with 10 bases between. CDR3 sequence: CASSYSRGGGYTF. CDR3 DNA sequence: TGTGCCAGCAGTTACTCGAGGGGGGGCGGCTACACCTTC.

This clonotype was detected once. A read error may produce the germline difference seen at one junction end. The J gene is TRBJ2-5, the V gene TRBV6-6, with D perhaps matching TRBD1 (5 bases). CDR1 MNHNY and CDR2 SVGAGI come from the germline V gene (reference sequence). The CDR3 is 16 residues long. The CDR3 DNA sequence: TGTGTCAGCAGCTCATCCCTGCAGGGCGCCCGAGAGACCCAGTACTTC. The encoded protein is CVSSSSLQGARETQYF.

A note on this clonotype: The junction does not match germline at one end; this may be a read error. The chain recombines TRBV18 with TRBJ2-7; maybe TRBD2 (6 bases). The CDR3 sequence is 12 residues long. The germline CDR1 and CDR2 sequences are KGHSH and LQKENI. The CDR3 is CASSGEAYEQYF. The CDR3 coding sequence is TGTGCCAGCTCGGGGGAGGCCTACGAGCAATACTTC.

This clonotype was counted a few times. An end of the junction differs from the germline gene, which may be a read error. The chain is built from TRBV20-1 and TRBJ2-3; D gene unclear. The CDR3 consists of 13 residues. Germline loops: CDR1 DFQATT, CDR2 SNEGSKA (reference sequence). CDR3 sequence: CNASRLDTDTQYF. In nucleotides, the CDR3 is TGCAATGCTAGTCGGCTGGACACAGATACGCAGTATTTT.

CDR3 nucleotides: TGCATTGTTAGGCCGGGACTACAATCCTACGAGCAGTACTTC. This encodes CIVRPGLQSYEQYF. J is TRBJ2-7 and V is TRBV20-1, with 7 bases fitting TRBD2. The CDR3 covers 14 residues. In germline, CDR1 is DFQATT, CDR2 SNEGSKA (reference sequence).